This T cell receptor (beta chain) was obtained from a study of shared clonotypes between healthy human individuals. This clone was counted between two and nine times. In germline, CDR1 is MNHNY, CDR2 SVGAGI (reference sequence). V lost 5 bases and J lost 2; bases outside the gene matches: 2. The CDR3 is 13 amino acids. Measured with immunoSEQ multiplex PCR; TCRdb has only the in-frame clones, and not every one. In the table there are some 1 million clones, more than 65% of which are singletons. The clonotype was recovered from a man aged 18 to 30 in good health. Sequencing was performed on memory CD4+ T cells sorted from blood. Subset specified: CD45RA-negative fraction. The chain uses TRBV6-6 and TRBJ2-7, with 8 bases lining up with TRBD1. This chain's CDR3 is CASSGTGTYEQYF. The DNA of the CDR3 is TGTGCCAGCAGTGGGACAGGAACCTACGAGCAGTACTTC.